This T cell receptor (beta chain) comes out of a study of CD8+ T cells in alopecia areata. About the research overall: Disease severity was quantified as SALT score of affected scalp area. Study-level results: During tofacitinib treatment, many expanded lesional clones remained in scalp and blood. Resident alphabeta T cells of normal skin are also sequenced in scalp samples.

Treatment defined: oral pan-JAK inhibitor, 5-10 mg twice daily. Concerning this clone: Its target is unknown.

CDR1 MGHRA and CDR2 YSYEKL come from the germline V gene. The CDR3 contains 13 residues. Trimming pared 3 bases from V and 3 bases from J, leaving 9 bases between. RNA extraction and reverse transcription yielded cDNA as sequencing template. The repertoire was sequenced with immunoSEQ multiplex PCR; TCRdb's copy has only in-frame clones and lacks some. The sample carries 90,000 to 120,000 clones, 84% recorded once. The chain recombines TRBV4-1 with TRBJ2-7; D is ambiguous. The clonotype comes from a human donor with alopecia areata. The sequences come from CD8+ T cells sorted from blood, collected at week 24, from a patient treated with tofacitinib. The CDR3 protein is CASSHLMDYEQYF. The CDR3, as DNA: TGCGCCAGCAGCCACCTAATGGACTACGAGCAGTACTTC.